This T cell receptor beta chain was captured in a study of blood T cell repertoires in COVID-19. Study processing details: Reference gene primer amplification yielded estimated nucleated cell counts. The table came from immunoSEQ multiplex PCR; TCRdb's copy has only in-frame clones and leaves some out. V and J calls and clone size are as listed in that table; D and trimming were resolved from the DNA. The sample lists 140,000 or so clones; under 80% were seen once. The CDR3 totals 15 residues. CDR1 is MDHEN, CDR2 SYDVKM, per germline. Trimming took 3 bases from V and 6 from J, leaving 15 bases between them.

The rearrangement links TRBV28 to TRBJ1-5, with a weak D call TRBD1 (6 bases). This receptor was identified in a man in his sixties with acute or convalescent COVID-19. The material sequenced was peripheral blood. The CDR3 spells CASSFGGGWGQPQHF. CDR3 DNA sequence: TGTGCCAGCAGTTTTGGGGGGGGCTGGGGTCAGCCCCAGCATTTT.